Below are 21 T cell receptor beta chains sequenced from a single sample in a study of PD-1 blockade in mismatch repair-deficient tumors. Assay: immunoSEQ multiplex PCR; the TCRdb copy retains only in-frame clones and omits some. Of over 75,000 clones listed, 81% are singletons. This material consisted of peripheral blood, taken 12 weeks after starting pembrolizumab. The receptors here all came from an adult with mismatch repair-deficient cancer.

The V and J genes are TRBV6-5 and TRBJ1-1; D might be TRBD1 (6 bases). The CDR3 has 15 amino acids. CDR1 and CDR2 from the germline V gene are MNHEY and SVGAGI. V dropped 4 bases and J dropped 3 bases, with 15 bases sitting between them. The CDR3: CASSLQGLGDTEAFF. CDR3 coding DNA: TGTGCCAGCAGTTTACAGGGATTAGGCGACACTGAAGCTTTCTTT.

This sequence joins TRBV7-6 and TRBJ2-3, with TRBD2 identical over 12 bases. Germline CDR1 and CDR2: SGHVS and FNYEAQ. Unmatched junction bases numbered 4, after V lost 4 bases and J lost 5 bases. This CDR3 is built from 15 residues. This chain's CDR3 is CASSSSGRARDTQYF. The CDR3 nucleotides read TGTGCCAGCAGCTCTAGCGGGAGGGCCCGAGATACGCAGTATTTT. Together with reference TRBV7-6 and TRBJ2-3, the CDR3 gives the full variable domain: GAGVSQSPRYKVTKRGQDVALRCDPISGHVSLYWYRQALGQGPEFLTYFNYEAQQDKSGLPNDRFSAERPEGSISTLTIQRTEQRDSAMYRCASSSSGRARDTQYFGPGTRLTVL.

The V call is TRBV5-1, the J call TRBJ1-2; no clear D. CDR3 length: 14 residues. Between the trimmed V and J ends, which lost 5 bases and 2 bases, there was a span of 13 bases. Germline CDR1 reads SGHRS; CDR2 reads YFSETQ. CDR3 sequence (DNA): TGCGCCAGCAGGCGGCAGGAGTCCAACTATGGCTACACCTTC. Translated, it gives CASRRQESNYGYTF. The whole variable domain, filled in from reference TRBV5-1 and TRBJ1-2, reads KAGVTQTPRYLIKTRGQQVTLSCSPISGHRSVSWYQQTPGQGLQFLFEYFSETQRNKGNFPGRFSGRQFSNSRSEMNVSTLELGDSALYLCASRRQESNYGYTFGSGTRLTVV.

V usage is TRBV5-1 and J usage is TRBJ2-1, with TRBD2 matching over 13 bases. CDR1 is SGHRS and CDR2 is YFSETQ in the germline V gene. The CDR3 runs to 18 residues. V was clipped by 5 bases and J by 6 bases; unmatched bases: 14. The CDR3 nucleotides are TGCGCCAGCAGACTTCATACTAGCGGGAGGGCCGGCCCCAATGAGCAGTTCTTC. Its protein product is CASRLHTSGRAGPNEQFF.

The chain recombines TRBV6-6 with TRBJ1-5, with D maybe TRBD1 (5 bases). V was cut by 0 bases and J by 0 bases, with 9 bases left in between. Germline CDR1 MNHNY, CDR2 SVGAGI (reference sequence). The CDR3 loop spans 16 amino acids. DNA for the CDR3: TGTGCCAGCAGTTACTCCGGGACGGATAGCAATCAGCCCCAGCATTTT. Translated: CASSYSGTDSNQPQHF.

V is TRBV18 and J is TRBJ2-1; possibly TRBD1 or TRBD2 for D (5 bases each). The germline CDR1 and CDR2 sequences are KGHSH and LQKENI. CDR3 length: 14 amino acids. V shed 0 bases and J shed 8 bases, with 11 bases lying between them. The CDR3 here is CASSPPGRGDEQFF. As DNA, the CDR3 is TGTGCCAGCTCACCACCTGGGAGAGGGGATGAGCAGTTCTTC.

V and J are TRBV4-1 and TRBJ2-6; 7 nucleotides agree with TRBD2. Germline loops: CDR1 MGHRA, CDR2 YSYEKL. V shed 6 bases and J 0 bases; nucleotides not matched to a gene: 2. CDR3 length equals 15 residues. CDR3 sequence (DNA): TGCGCCAGCAGGCGGGAGAGCTCTGGGGCCAACGTCCTGACTTTC. Translation: CASRRESSGANVLTF.

The rearrangement links TRBV5-6 to TRBJ2-1, with 10 bases that match TRBD1. CDR1 SGHDT and CDR2 YYEEEE come from the germline V gene. Unmatched junction bases numbered 7, after V lost 5 bases and J lost 5 bases. The CDR3 has 15 residues. CDR3: CASSSPGQGNNEQFF. The CDR3 nucleotides are TGTGCCAGCAGTTCCCCGGGACAGGGGAACAATGAGCAGTTCTTC.

This CDR3 reads CASSQTGLANYEQYF. The DNA for the CDR3 is TGTGCCAGCAGTCAGACGGGACTAGCTAACTACGAGCAGTACTTC. V is TRBV6-6 and J is TRBJ2-7; 9 nucleotides agree with TRBD2. Trimming removed 5 bases from V and 3 bases from J; junction bases left unmatched: 8. The length of the CDR3 is 15 residues. Per germline, CDR1 MNHNY and CDR2 SVGAGI (reference sequence).

The chain recombines TRBV23-1 with TRBJ1-1; D remains unclear. Being an ORF, TRBV23-1 has a function that is uncertain. Trimming cost V 0 bases and J 11 bases, with 7 bases left between them. CDR3 length: 11 residues. As DNA, the CDR3 is TGCGCCAGCAGTCAATCGAGATGGGCTTTCTTT. This sequence encodes CASSQSRWAFF.

V and J are TRBV6-6 and TRBJ2-5, with 10 bases matching TRBD1. CDR3 size: 13 residues. Trimming took 6 bases from V and 5 from J; bases not matched to a gene: 3. Germline V lookup: CDR1 MNHNY, CDR2 SVGAGI (reference sequence). The CDR3: CASRTGGEETQYF. The DNA of the CDR3 is TGTGCCAGCAGGACAGGGGGCGAGGAGACCCAGTACTTC.

The chain couples TRBV11-2 to TRBJ2-7, with D possibly TRBD2 on 6 matching bases. Germline CDR1 SGHAT, CDR2 FQNNGV. V lost 5 bases, J lost 3 bases, and 14 bases lay in between. The CDR3 is 14 residues long. The CDR3 region has the DNA TGTGCCAGCAGCCATAATAGCGGACTCTACGAGCAGTACTTC. This encodes CASSHNSGLYEQYF.

This sequence joins TRBV2 and TRBJ1-4; D gene unclear. The germline V gene has CDR1 SNHLY and CDR2 FYNNEI. The CDR3 is 14 amino acids. V dropped 3 bases and J dropped 4 bases, with 9 bases sitting between them. Here the CDR3 reads CASSEGAVNEKLFF. The CDR3 nucleotides are TGTGCCAGCAGTGAGGGCGCCGTTAATGAAAAACTGTTTTTT. The whole variable domain, remainder taken from reference TRBV2 and TRBJ1-4, is EPEVTQTPSHQVTQMGQEVILRCVPISNHLYFYWYRQILGQKVEFLVSFYNNEISEKSEIFDDQFSVERPDGSNFTLKIRSTKLEDSAMYFCASSEGAVNEKLFFGSGTQLSVL.

The gene calls are TRBV29-1 and TRBJ2-1; D tentatively reads TRBD1 or TRBD2 (6 bases each). The germline CDR1 and CDR2 sequences are SQVTM and ANQGSEA. The V end was cut by 2 bases, the J end by 7 bases, with 18 bases between. There are 15 residues in the CDR3. CDR3 coding DNA: TGCAGCGTTGAAAGGGGTGTAGGAGGGGGGAATGAGCAGTTCTTC. Protein product: CSVERGVGGGNEQFF.

This clone was detected a few times. The V gene is TRBV10-3, the J gene TRBJ1-4; D uncertain. This CDR3 is built from 12 residues. Germline CDR1 is ENHRY and CDR2 is SYGVKD. V gave up 3 bases and J gave up 8 bases, with 7 bases separating them. CDR3 sequence reads: CAISDDGEKLFF. The CDR3 DNA follows: TGTGCCATCAGTGATGACGGAGAAAAACTGTTTTTT.

In its sample, this clone was seen once. The chain couples TRBV29-1 to TRBJ2-1; 10 nucleotides line up with TRBD1. Unmatched junction bases numbered 5, after V lost 7 bases and J lost 5 bases. The CDR3 consists of 13 residues. Germline CDR1 SQVTM, CDR2 ANQGSEA. The DNA for the CDR3 is TGCAGCGAGGGACAGGGGATCCACAATGAGCAGTTCTTC. Translating it yields CSEGQGIHNEQFF.

The chain uses TRBV5-6 and TRBJ1-4; D gene unclear. CDR1 SGHDT and CDR2 YYEEEE come from the germline V gene. The V and J ends lost 3 bases and 9 bases respectively, with 15 bases between them. CDR3 length: 14 residues. The CDR3 region has the DNA TGTGCCAGCAGCTCGGGAAGCGGTGGAAAAAAACTGTTTTTT. It codes for CASSSGSGGKKLFF.

The V call is TRBV6-1, the J call TRBJ2-5, with D tentatively TRBD2 (6 bases). The DNA end favors TRBJ2-7, so the J call may be wrong. CDR3 length: 11 residues. Germline values: CDR1 MNHNS, CDR2 SASEGT. This CDR3 is CATRLVREQYF. The CDR3 coding sequence is TGTGCCACCCGACTAGTCCGCGAGCAGTACTTC.

The chain joins TRBV7-3 to TRBJ2-3, with D possibly being TRBD2 (6 bases). The V gene lost 2 bases and the J gene lost 3 bases, with 12 bases spanning the gap. Germline V gene lookup returns CDR1 SGHTA and CDR2 FQGTGA. The CDR3 runs to 15 residues. CDR3 in amino acids: CASSLGGGPTDTQYF. As DNA, the CDR3 is TGTGCCAGCAGCTTAGGAGGAGGGCCGACAGATACGCAGTATTTT.

This clone came up a few times. This chain uses TRBV9 with TRBJ2-7; no clear D. The CDR3 contains 13 residues. Trimming stripped 2 bases from V and 6 bases from J, with 12 bases between. Germline assignment: CDR1 SGDLS and CDR2 YYNGEE. The CDR3 here is CASSVGVWGEQYF. The CDR3, as DNA: TGTGCCAGCAGCGTTGGGGTATGGGGCGAGCAGTACTTC.

This clone was detected only a few times. This chain uses TRBV19 with TRBJ2-1, with 8 bases lining up with TRBD2. Germline V gives CDR1 LNHDA, CDR2 SQIVND (reference sequence). V lost 5 bases and J lost 10; bases outside the gene matches: 4. The CDR3 runs to 12 residues. The CDR3 nucleotides are TGTGCCAGTAGTGGGGTAGCGGGAGAGCAGTTCTTC. It specifies CASSGVAGEQFF.